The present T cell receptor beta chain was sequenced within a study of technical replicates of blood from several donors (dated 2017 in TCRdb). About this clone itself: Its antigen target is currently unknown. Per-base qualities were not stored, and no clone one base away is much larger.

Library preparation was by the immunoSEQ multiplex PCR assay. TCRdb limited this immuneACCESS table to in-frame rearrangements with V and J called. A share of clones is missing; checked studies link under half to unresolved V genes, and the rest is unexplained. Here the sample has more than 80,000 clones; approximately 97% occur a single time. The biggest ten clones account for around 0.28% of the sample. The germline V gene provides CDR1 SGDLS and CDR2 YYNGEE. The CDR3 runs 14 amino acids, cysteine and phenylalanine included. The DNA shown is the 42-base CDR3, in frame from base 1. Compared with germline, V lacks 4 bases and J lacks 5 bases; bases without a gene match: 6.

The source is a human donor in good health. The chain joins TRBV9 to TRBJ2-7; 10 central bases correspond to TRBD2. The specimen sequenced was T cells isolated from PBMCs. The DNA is TGTGCCAGCAGCCTTCTAGCGGGAGCTGACGAGCAGTACTTC. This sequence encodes CASSLLAGADEQYF.